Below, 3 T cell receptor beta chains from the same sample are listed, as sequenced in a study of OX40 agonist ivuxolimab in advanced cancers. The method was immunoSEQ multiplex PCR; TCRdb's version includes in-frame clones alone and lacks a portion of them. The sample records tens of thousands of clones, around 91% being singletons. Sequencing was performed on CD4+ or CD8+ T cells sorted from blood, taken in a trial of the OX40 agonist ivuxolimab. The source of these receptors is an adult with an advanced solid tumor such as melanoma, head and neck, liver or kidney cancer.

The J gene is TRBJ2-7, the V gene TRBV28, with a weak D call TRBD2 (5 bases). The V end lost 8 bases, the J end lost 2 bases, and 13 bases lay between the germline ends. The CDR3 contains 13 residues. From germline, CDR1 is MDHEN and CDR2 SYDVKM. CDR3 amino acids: CASQWEFTYEQYF. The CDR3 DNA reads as TGTGCCAGCCAGTGGGAGTTTACCTACGAGCAGTACTTC.

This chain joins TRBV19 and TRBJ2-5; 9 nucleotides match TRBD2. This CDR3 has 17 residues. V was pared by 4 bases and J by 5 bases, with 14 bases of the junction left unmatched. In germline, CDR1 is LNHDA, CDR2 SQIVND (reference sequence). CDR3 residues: CASSSPSGGLAGETQYF. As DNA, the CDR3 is TGTGCCAGTAGTAGCCCTTCCGGGGGGCTAGCGGGGGAGACCCAGTACTTC.

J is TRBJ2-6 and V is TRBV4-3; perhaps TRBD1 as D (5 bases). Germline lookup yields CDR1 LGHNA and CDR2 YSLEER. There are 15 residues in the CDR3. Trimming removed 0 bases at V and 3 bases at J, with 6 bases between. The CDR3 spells CASSQDQGGANVLTF. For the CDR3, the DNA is TGCGCCAGCAGCCAAGATCAGGGTGGGGCCAACGTCCTGACTTTC.